Shown below are 16 T cell receptor beta chains from a single sample sequenced in a study of beta chain features in type 1 diabetes. The study reverse transcribed the entire isolated RNA, so it sequenced expressed TCRB transcripts. Libraries were prepared by immunoSEQ multiplex PCR; TCRdb keeps only in-frame clonotypes and omits some of them. The sample carries 35,000 to 50,000 clones, approximately 49% recorded once. Material: stem cell memory CD4+ T cells from blood. These receptors originate from a woman under 40 in good health.

J is TRBJ2-3 and V is TRBV19, with 9 bases matching TRBD1. This CDR3 comprises 15 residues. Germline V gene data show CDR1 as LNHDA and CDR2 as SQIVND (reference sequence). Trimming cost V 9 bases and J 4 bases; bases outside gene matches: 11. CDR3 sequence (DNA): TGTGCCAGCGCTACAGGGGGCGCGGGGGCAGATACGCAGTATTTT. This encodes CASATGGAGADTQYF.

This chain connects TRBV5-4 to TRBJ2-3; 7 bases fit TRBD2. The V segment lost 0 bases and the J segment 6 bases; nucleotides outside the gene matches: 1. CDR3 size: 13 residues. CDR1 is SGHNT and CDR2 is YYREEE in the germline V gene (reference sequence). The CDR3 region is CASSLAGGDTQYF. In nucleotides, the CDR3 is TGTGCCAGCAGCTTGGCCGGGGGGGATACGCAGTATTTT.

V and J are TRBV5-1 and TRBJ2-7, with a tentative D call TRBD1 (6 bases). The germline gives CDR1 SGHRS, CDR2 YFSETQ. The V gene lost 0 bases and the J gene lost 3 bases, with 7 bases spanning the gap. CDR3 length: 13 amino acids. Written as DNA, the CDR3 is TGCGCCAGCAGCTTGGAGGACAGCTACGAGCAGTACTTC. It is translated as CASSLEDSYEQYF. The variable domain in full, completed from reference TRBV5-1 and TRBJ2-7, reads KAGVTQTPRYLIKTRGQQVTLSCSPISGHRSVSWYQQTPGQGLQFLFEYFSETQRNKGNFPGRFSGRQFSNSRSEMNVSTLELGDSALYLCASSLEDSYEQYFGPGTRLTVT.

J is TRBJ1-4 and V is TRBV6-1; 9 bases line up with TRBD1. Per germline, CDR1 MNHNS and CDR2 SASEGT. This CDR3 spans 14 amino acids. V trimming: 8 bases; J trimming: 2 bases; junction bases outside the gene matches: 3. CDR3 nucleotide sequence: TGTGCCAGCGGCGGGACAGGGACTAATGAAAAACTGTTTTTT. Translated, it gives CASGGTGTNEKLFF.

V is TRBV19 and J is TRBJ2-5, with a weak D call TRBD1 (6 bases). Germline V CDR1 and CDR2: LNHDA, SQIVND (reference sequence). V was trimmed by 5 bases and J by 3 bases, leaving 13 bases between them. The CDR3 spans 14 residues. The CDR3 region has the DNA TGTGCCAGTAGTCTCTCACAGGGAGAAGAGACCCAGTACTTC. Translated: CASSLSQGEETQYF.

The chain links TRBV4-2 to TRBJ2-1; 7 bases are a match to TRBD2. The germline V gene has CDR1 LGHNA and CDR2 YNFKEQ. V shed 3 bases, J shed 4 bases, and the junction held 6 bases outside the gene matches. CDR3 length equals 15 residues. CDR3: CASSHGGGFYNEQFF. The CDR3 DNA sequence: TGTGCCAGCAGCCATGGCGGGGGATTTTACAATGAGCAGTTCTTC.

V and J are TRBV10-2 and TRBJ2-3; tentative D call: TRBD2 (5 bases). Germline-derived CDR1 and CDR2 are WSHSY and SAAADI. V lost 2 bases, J lost 4 bases, and 19 bases lay in between. The CDR3 runs 17 residues. CDR3 sequence (DNA): TGCGCCAGCAGTGAGGTCAGCGGACCTGCCTTCGCAGATACGCAGTATTTT. Its protein is CASSEVSGPAFADTQYF.

The V and J genes are TRBV7-3 and TRBJ2-3; D is unclear. The CDR3 consists of 14 residues. The germline gives CDR1 SGHTA, CDR2 FQGTGA. The V end lost 4 bases, the J end lost 5 bases, and 13 bases lay between the germline ends. CDR3 sequence: CASSSAAEEDTQYF. The CDR3 DNA sequence: TGTGCCAGCAGCTCCGCGGCCGAGGAAGATACGCAGTATTTT.

The chain is built from TRBV30 and TRBJ1-1; a weak D match, TRBD1 (5 bases). The germline gives CDR1 GTSNPN, CDR2 SVGIG (reference sequence). V gave up 3 bases and J gave up 6 bases, with 11 bases separating them. This CDR3 is built from 12 residues. CDR3 amino acids: CAWSDAGAEAFF. CDR3 in DNA: TGTGCCTGGAGCGACGCGGGGGCTGAAGCTTTCTTT.

The J gene is TRBJ2-3, the V gene TRBV5-4, with D possibly matching TRBD2 (5 bases). The CDR3 covers 15 residues. With 2 bases removed from V and 3 bases from J, the gap between germline ends came to 13 bases. Germline V lookup: CDR1 SGHNT, CDR2 YYREEE (reference sequence). The CDR3 DNA is TGTGCCAGCAGCTTAGAGGGAGTGGAAACAGATACGCAGTATTTT. This translates into CASSLEGVETDTQYF.

The chain joins TRBV10-3 to TRBJ2-1, with TRBD2 as a possible D gene (6 bases). Germline V lookup: CDR1 ENHRY, CDR2 SYGVKD. This CDR3 region has 16 residues. V lost 0 bases, J lost 4 bases, and 13 bases lay in between. In DNA, the CDR3 is TGTGCCATCAGTGAGTCCTCGGGACTTCCGTACAATGAGCAGTTCTTC. Translating gives CAISESSGLPYNEQFF.

The J gene is TRBJ2-2, the V gene TRBV7-9; D gene ambiguous. Germline CDR1 reads SEHNR; CDR2 reads FQNEAQ (reference sequence). Trimming took 5 bases from V and 3 from J, leaving 10 bases between them. The length of the CDR3 is 14 residues. CDR3 DNA: TGTGCCAGCAGCACGAGCCCTGACACCGGGGAGCTGTTTTTT. It is translated as CASSTSPDTGELFF.

This clone was counted once. The chain uses TRBV6-5 and TRBJ2-7; D is unresolved. The length of the CDR3 is 14 residues. The V gene lost 6 bases and the J gene lost 2 bases, with 14 bases spanning the gap. CDR1 is MNHEY and CDR2 is SVGAGI in the germline V gene. The CDR3 here is CASRSTDTTYEQYF. Written as DNA, the CDR3 is TGTGCCAGCAGATCAACAGATACAACCTACGAGCAGTACTTC.

This clone was counted ten times or more. The CDR3 spells CASSLAFGHYEQYF. CDR3 DNA sequence: TGTGCCAGCAGCTTAGCATTTGGCCACTACGAGCAGTACTTC. The chain combines TRBV7-9 with TRBJ2-7; D remains ambiguous. CDR3 length: 14 residues. Trimming left V 0 bases short and J 3 bases short, with 9 bases between. Germline lookup yields CDR1 SEHNR and CDR2 FQNEAQ (reference sequence).

In this sample, this clone turned up a few times. The chain is built from TRBV7-2 and TRBJ2-3, with a tentative D call TRBD2 (6 bases). CDR3 size: 17 residues. Germline assignment: CDR1 SGHTA and CDR2 FQGNSA. V shed 3 bases and J shed 0 bases, with 16 bases lying between them. The DNA of the CDR3 is TGTGCCAGCAGCTTTGCAGGAGGGACCGCAAGCACAGATACGCAGTATTTT. Encoded protein: CASSFAGGTASTDTQYF.

The chain links TRBV19 to TRBJ2-3; 9 bases fit TRBD2. This CDR3 comprises 15 residues. Germline V lookup: CDR1 LNHDA, CDR2 SQIVND (reference sequence). With V trimmed by 8 bases and J by 3 bases, 9 bases remained unmatched. The CDR3: CASGAGGPGTDTQYF. The CDR3 coding sequence is TGTGCCAGTGGGGCGGGAGGGCCAGGGACAGATACGCAGTATTTT.